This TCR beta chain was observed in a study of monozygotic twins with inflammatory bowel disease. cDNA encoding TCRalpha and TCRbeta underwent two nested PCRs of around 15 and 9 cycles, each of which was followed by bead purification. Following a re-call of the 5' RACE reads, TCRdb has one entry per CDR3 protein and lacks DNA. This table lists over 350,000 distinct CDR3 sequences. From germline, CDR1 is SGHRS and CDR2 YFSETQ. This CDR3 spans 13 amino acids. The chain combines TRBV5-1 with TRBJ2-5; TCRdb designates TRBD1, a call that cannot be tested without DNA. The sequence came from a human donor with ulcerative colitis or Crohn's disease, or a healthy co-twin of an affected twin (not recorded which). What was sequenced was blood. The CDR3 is CASSLVGAQTQYF.